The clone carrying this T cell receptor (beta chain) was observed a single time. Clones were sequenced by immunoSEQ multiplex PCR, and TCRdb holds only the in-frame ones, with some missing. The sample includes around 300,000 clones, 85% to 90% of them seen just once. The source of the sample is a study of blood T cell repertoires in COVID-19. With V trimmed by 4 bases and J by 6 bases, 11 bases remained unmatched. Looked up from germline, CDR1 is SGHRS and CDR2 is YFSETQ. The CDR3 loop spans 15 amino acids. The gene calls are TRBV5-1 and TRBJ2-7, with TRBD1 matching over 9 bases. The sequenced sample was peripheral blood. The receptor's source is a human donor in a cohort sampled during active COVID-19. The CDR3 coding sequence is TGCGCCAGCAGCGGTTATGGACAGGGGCCCATCGAGCAGTACTTC. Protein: CASSGYGQGPIEQYF.